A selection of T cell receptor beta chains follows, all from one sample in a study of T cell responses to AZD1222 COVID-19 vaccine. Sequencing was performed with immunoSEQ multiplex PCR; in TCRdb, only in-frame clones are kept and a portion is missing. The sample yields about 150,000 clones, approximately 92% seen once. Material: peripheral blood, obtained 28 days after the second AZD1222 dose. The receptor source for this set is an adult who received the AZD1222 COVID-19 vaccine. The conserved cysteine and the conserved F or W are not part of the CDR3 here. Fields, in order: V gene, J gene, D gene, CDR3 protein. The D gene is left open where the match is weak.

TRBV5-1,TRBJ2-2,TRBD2,ASSRQGLADTGELF
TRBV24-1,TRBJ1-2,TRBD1,ATSDSTGQAYGYT
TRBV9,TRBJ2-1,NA,ASSVEPNSYNEQF
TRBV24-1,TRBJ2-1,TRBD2,ATSDPAGRYNEQF
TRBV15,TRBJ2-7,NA,ATSRQDRLKQY
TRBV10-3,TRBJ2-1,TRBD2,AISRLADSSYNEQF
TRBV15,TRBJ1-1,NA,ATSRGYTEAF
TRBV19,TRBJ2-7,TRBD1,ASSRDRGDDEQY
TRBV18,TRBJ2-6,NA,ASSPKSPGANVLT
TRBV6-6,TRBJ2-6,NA,ASSGRSGSGANVLT
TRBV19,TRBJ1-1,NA,ASSTTGANTEAF
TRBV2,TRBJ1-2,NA,ASSEALSGGVHGYT
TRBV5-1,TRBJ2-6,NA,ASSFGGTSGANVLT
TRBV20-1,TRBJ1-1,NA,SPSGVTEAF
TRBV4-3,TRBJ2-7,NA,ASSPEEQY
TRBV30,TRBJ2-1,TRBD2,AWSIAGPSYNEQF
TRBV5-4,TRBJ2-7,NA,ASSLLGAHTGEQY
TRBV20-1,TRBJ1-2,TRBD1,SASDRGISNDGYT
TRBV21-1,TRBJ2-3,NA,ASSKEKLAGPRGADTQY
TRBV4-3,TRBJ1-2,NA,ASSQGAQGTSNYGYT
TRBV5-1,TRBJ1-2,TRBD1,ASSLDVQGASGYT
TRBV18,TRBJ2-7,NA,ASSPGEGAYEQY
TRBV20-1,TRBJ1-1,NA,SAILREAF
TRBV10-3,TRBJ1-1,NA,ATGRINEVEAF
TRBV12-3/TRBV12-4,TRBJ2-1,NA,ASSFGLYNEQF
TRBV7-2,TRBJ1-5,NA,ASSLTENQPQH
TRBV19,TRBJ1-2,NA,ASSRSLTANYGYT
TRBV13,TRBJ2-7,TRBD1,ASSPRQGPYEQY
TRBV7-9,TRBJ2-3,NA,ASSSPTGSSTDTQY
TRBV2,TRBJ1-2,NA,ASSEARGGVGGYT